Sequencing of this T cell receptor beta chain was carried out in a study of cytomegalovirus exposure and HLA in healthy donors. Across the whole study: The study's early data release held about 85 million unique TCRs from HLA-typed donors. Broader study findings: HLA restriction was apparent for most CMV-associated TCR beta chains in a later analysis. A later analysis associated 15,000 or so TCR beta sequences with HLA alleles at a 0.05 false discovery rate. In vitro checks showed that a few CMV-associated chains really do target CMV antigens.

For this clone: No antigen is known for it.

With 60 Vbeta and 13 Jbeta primers, the PCR was carried out. Some clones are missing from TCRdb's copy, which holds only in-frame ones; the method was immunoSEQ multiplex PCR. The data show more than 80,000 clones, with less than 85% seen just once and approximately 3.6% held by the top ten. The J segment lost 0 bases and the V segment lost 2 bases, leaving 4 bases of the junction unmatched. The CDR3 totals 15 residues. Per the germline V gene, CDR1 is MNHEY and CDR2 is SVGAGI. This clonotype was obtained from a man aged 55 to 70 in good health and CMV-seronegative. The sequenced sample was PBMCs. This sequence joins TRBV6-5 and TRBJ2-7; TRBD1 aligns across 7 bases. CDR3 sequence (DNA): TGTGCCAGCAGTTACAAACAGGGGAGCTCCTACGAGCAGTACTTC. This sequence encodes CASSYKQGSSYEQYF.